This TCR beta chain was profiled in a study of blood T cell repertoires in COVID-19. Overall study: PBMCs, B-cell-depleted T cells, or T cells provided the cDNA or gDNA that made up the material.

Cohorts were assigned according to the clinical history that participants reported. Recovered status in Cohort 3 required two negative PCRs, clearance, or symptom resolution. Germline values: CDR1 SGHNT, CDR2 YYREEE (reference sequence). This CDR3 is 15 amino acids long. J gave up 7 bases and V 4 bases, and 6 bases lay outside the gene matches. Source study methods: Reference gene primer amplification gave estimated nucleated cell counts. The method was immunoSEQ multiplex PCR; TCRdb's version includes in-frame clones alone and lacks a portion of them. That table is the source of V, J and clone size, and D and trimming were worked out from the DNA. The repertoire holds hundreds of thousands of clones, roughly nine tenths seen once, with about 1.1% in the top ten.

The receptor was derived from a man aged 25 to 45 who had recovered from COVID-19. The specimen was PBMCs or T cells enriched from blood (not recorded which). The chain uses TRBV5-4 and TRBJ2-1; 12 bases line up with TRBD2. The CDR3 reads CASSPTSGSENEQFF. DNA of the CDR3: TGTGCCAGCAGCCCGACTAGCGGGAGTGAAAATGAGCAGTTCTTC. Full variable domain (outside the CDR3, taken from reference TRBV5-4 and TRBJ2-1): ETGVTQSPTHLIKTRGQQVTLRCSSQSGHNTVSWYQQALGQGPQFIFQYYREEENGRGNFPPRFSGLQFPNYSSELNVNALELDDSALYLCASSPTSGSENEQFFGPGTRLTVL.